One sample yielded the 16 T cell receptor beta chains listed below, sequenced in a study of T cells in women clearing cervical HPV infection. TCRdb keeps only in-frame clones here, not all; method: immunoSEQ multiplex PCR. The sample has around 39,000 clones. The source material was blood buffy coat. Every receptor here comes from a woman between 18 and 75 years old with a cervical HPV16 infection that either progressed to CIN3+ or cleared (not recorded which).

To note about this clone: The read ends 3 residues before the CDR3 terminus; that terminus is restored from the germline J gene. The gene calls are TRBV7-9 and TRBJ2-2, with D possibly TRBD1 on 6 matching bases. Trimming left V 5 bases short and J 3 bases short, with 7 bases between. From germline, CDR1 is SEHNR and CDR2 FQNEAQ (reference sequence). The CDR3 has 13 residues. The CDR3 bases that were read are TGTGCCAGCAGCCAGGGGTACACCGGGGAG. Its translation is CASSQGYTGE. The entire CDR3 is CASSQGYTGELFF.

Concerning this clone: The read ends 3 residues before the CDR3 terminus; that terminus is restored from the germline J gene. The chain is built from TRBV18 and TRBJ1-6; TRBD1 might be the D (6 bases). The CDR3 is made up of 16 amino acids. Germline lookup yields CDR1 KGHSH and CDR2 LQKENI. The CDR3 spells CASSPSPDDRREALHF. The covered CDR3 bases are TGTGCCAGCTCCCCATCCCCAGACGACAGGCGCGAAGCC.

Regarding this clone: The read gets to within 3 residues of the CDR3 end, and the germline J gene fills in the rest. The V gene is TRBV2, the J gene TRBJ1-2; D may be TRBD1 (6 bases). Between the trimmed V and J ends, which lost 7 bases and 6 bases, there was a span of 21 bases. Looked up from germline, CDR1 is SNHLY and CDR2 is FYNNEI. There are 15 residues in the CDR3. CDR3 sequence: CASIGTSIRGDGYTF. Partial CDR3 DNA: TGTGCCAGCATCGGGACATCTATCCGGGGGGATGGC.

A remark on this clone: With the read ending 3 residues before the CDR3 end, the germline J gene is used to fill in that end. V gene TRBV20-1 combines with J gene TRBJ2-7; TRBD1 aligns across 10 bases. V was pared by 0 bases and J by 4 bases, with 9 bases of the junction left unmatched. This CDR3 is 16 amino acids long. Per the germline V gene, CDR1 is DFQATT and CDR2 is SNEGSKA (reference sequence). The CDR3 sequence is CSARDWGQGFEYEQYF. The sequenced CDR3 bases are TGCAGTGCTAGAGATTGGGGACAGGGGTTCGAATACGAG.

Points on this clone: The CDR3 extends 3 residues past the end of the read, so its final part is completed from the germline J gene. This chain joins TRBV20-1 and TRBJ2-7, with 11 bases that match TRBD2. CDR3 length: 14 amino acids. V dropped 6 bases and J dropped 4; count of bases not matched to a gene: 8. The germline gives CDR1 DFQATT, CDR2 SNEGSKA (reference sequence). Partial CDR3 DNA: TGCAGTGCCAATAGCGGGGGGGCCGGATACGAG. Protein product: CSANSGGAGYE. The CDR3 in its entirety is CSANSGGAGYEQYF.

Remarks on this clone: The read comes to an end 3 residues before the CDR3 does, leaving the germline J gene to fill in the end. This chain connects TRBV10-3 to TRBJ1-2, with a tentative D call TRBD1 (5 bases). CDR1 and CDR2 from the germline V gene are ENHRY and SYGVKD. The length of the CDR3 is 17 residues. Trimming pared 0 bases from V and 4 bases from J, leaving 18 bases between. The CDR3 bases that were read are TGTGCCATCAGTGAGTCGAAAGCGGGGCGCGAAGGCTATGGC. It specifies CAISESKAGREGYG. In full, the CDR3 is CAISESKAGREGYGYTF.

A word on this clone: The read terminates 3 residues before the CDR3 end, so the remaining end is supplied by the germline J gene. The V gene is TRBV5-1, the J gene TRBJ2-5; no clear D. The CDR3 has 14 residues. The V and J ends lost 3 bases and 1 base respectively, with 10 bases between them. Germline assignment: CDR1 SGHRS and CDR2 YFSETQ. CDR3 sequence reads: CASSSRPGQETQYF. The CDR3 bases that were read are TGCGCCAGCAGCTCGAGGCCAGGCCAAGAGACC. The full variable domain, its missing parts supplied by reference TRBV5-1 and TRBJ2-5, is KAGVTQTPRYLIKTRGQQVTLSCSPISGHRSVSWYQQTPGQGLQFLFEYFSETQRNKGNFPGRFSGRQFSNSRSEMNVSTLELGDSALYLCASSSRPGQETQYFGPGTRLLVL.

Worth noting for this clone: One end of the junction does not line up with germline, which may come from a read error. The read halts 3 residues ahead of the CDR3 end, with the missing end drawn from the germline J gene. The J gene is TRBJ1-6, the V gene TRBV4-2, with TRBD1 matching over 9 bases. CDR1 and CDR2 from the germline V gene are LGHNA and YNFKEQ. This CDR3 region has 17 residues. The sequenced part of the CDR3 DNA is TGCGCCAGCAGCCAAGGAGGGACAGGGCTCGTTAATTCACCC. Its translation is CASSQGGTGLVNSP. The whole CDR3 protein is CASSQGGTGLVNSPLHF.

In the case of this clone: With the read ending 3 residues before the CDR3 end, the germline J gene is used to fill in that end. The rearrangement joins TRBV7-6 to TRBJ2-1; 12 positions match TRBD2. J gave up 4 bases and V 5 bases, and 9 bases lay outside the gene matches. The germline CDR1 and CDR2 sequences are SGHVS and FNYEAQ. This CDR3 is built from 17 residues. The CDR3 protein is CASSPRLAGVIYNEQFF. The covered CDR3 bases are TGTGCCAGCAGCCCCCGACTAGCGGGAGTTATATACAATGAG.

This clone registers medium-sized by frequency. The junction differs from germline at one of its ends, possibly a read error. CDR3 DNA (partial): TGCGCCAGCAGCCCCGGGACAGGGGTTAGAAACACC. It translates to CASSPGTGVRNT. The complete CDR3 sequence is CASSPGTGVRNTIYF. This rearrangement joins TRBV4-2 to TRBJ1-3, with 10 bases lining up with TRBD1. The sequence runs out 3 residues before the end of the CDR3; the remainder is reconstructed from the germline J gene. This CDR3 is built from 15 residues. Germline CDR1 reads LGHNA; CDR2 reads YNFKEQ.

With respect to this clone: The missing CDR3 end, 3 residues past where the read stops, is filled in from the germline J gene. The chain combines TRBV7-7 with TRBJ1-5; D is uncertain. Germline loops: CDR1 SSHAT, CDR2 FNYEAQ (reference sequence). CDR3 length equals 13 residues. V was pared by 4 bases and J by 4 bases, with 8 bases between. The CDR3 sequence: CASSYFRNQPQHF. CDR3 DNA (partial): TGTGCCAGCAGCTACTTTCGGAATCAGCCC.

Details on this clone: The missing CDR3 end, 3 residues past where the read stops, is filled in from the germline J gene. The chain carries TRBV7-6 and TRBJ2-5; unclear D gene. The V end lost 1 base, the J end lost 5 bases, and 11 bases lay between the germline ends. This CDR3 has 14 amino acids. Germline assignment: CDR1 SGHVS and CDR2 FNYEAQ. The sequenced part of the CDR3 DNA is TGTGCCAGCAGCTTAGTGGCTCGCAGGGAGACC. This encodes CASSLVARRET. The whole CDR3 sequence is CASSLVARRETQYF. The full variable domain, its missing parts supplied by reference TRBV7-6 and TRBJ2-5, is GAGVSQSPRYKVTKRGQDVALRCDPISGHVSLYWYRQALGQGPEFLTYFNYEAQQDKSGLPNDRFSAERPEGSISTLTIQRTEQRDSAMYRCASSLVARRETQYFGPGTRLLVL.

Worth noting for this clone: The CDR3 is cut off 3 residues early in the read; its end comes from the germline J gene. J is TRBJ2-1 and V is TRBV7-9, with 8 bases lining up with TRBD2. Per the germline V gene, CDR1 is SEHNR and CDR2 is FQNEAQ (reference sequence). J was trimmed by 8 bases and V by 1 base; bases with no gene match: 4. CDR3 length: 14 residues. CDR3 amino acids: CASSLVLAGDEQFF. The sequenced part of the CDR3 DNA is TGTGCCAGCAGCTTAGTGCTAGCGGGCGATGAG. The full variable domain, its missing parts supplied by reference TRBV7-9 and TRBJ2-1, is DTGVSQNPRHKITKRGQNVTFRCDPISEHNRLYWYRQTLGQGPEFLTYFQNEAQLEKSRLLSDRFSAERPKGSFSTLEIQRTEQGDSAMYLCASSLVLAGDEQFFGPGTRLTVL.

Comments on this clone: The DNA ends 3 residues before the CDR3 does, and the rest of the CDR3 is filled in from the germline J gene. V is TRBV24-1 and J is TRBJ2-2; D perhaps matches TRBD1 (5 bases). With 5 bases removed from V and 6 bases from J, the gap between germline ends came to 9 bases. Germline assignment: CDR1 KGHDR and CDR2 SFDVKD. This CDR3 region has 13 residues. This CDR3 is CATSGWGAGELFF. Partial CDR3 DNA: TGTGCCACCAGTGGTTGGGGCGCCGGGGAG.

This clone shows up as medium-sized by frequency. The read comes to an end 3 residues before the CDR3 does, leaving the germline J gene to fill in the end. The chain has TRBV18 and TRBJ1-4; tentatively, D is TRBD1 (5 bases). The CDR3 is 15 residues long. Trimming shortened V by 6 bases and J by 0 bases, and 11 bases separated the two germline ends. Germline V gene sequence: CDR1 KGHSH, CDR2 LQKENI. CDR3 residues: CASSPREATNEKLFF. CDR3 DNA, as far as it was read: TGTGCCAGCTCCCCCAGGGAAGCAACTAATGAAAAA. The full variable domain, rest sourced from reference TRBV18 and TRBJ1-4, is NAGVMQNPRHLVRRRGQEARLRCSPMKGHSHVYWYRQLPEEGLKFMVYLQKENIIDESGMPKERFSAEFPKEGPSILRIQQVVRGDSAAYFCASSPREATNEKLFFGSGTQLSVL.

As to this clone: With the read ending 3 residues before the CDR3 end, the germline J gene is used to fill in that end. The chain is built from TRBV5-1 and TRBJ1-4; TRBD1 is a possible D gene (6 bases). The V end was cut by 6 bases, the J end by 7 bases, with 19 bases between. Germline CDR1 reads SGHRS; CDR2 reads YFSETQ. This CDR3 spans 15 amino acids. This CDR3 reads CASTQWGGAAEKLFF. Incomplete CDR3 DNA: TGCGCCAGCACTCAATGGGGGGGCGCGGCTGAAAAA. Supplemented by reference TRBV5-1 and TRBJ1-4, the full variable domain reads KAGVTQTPRYLIKTRGQQVTLSCSPISGHRSVSWYQQTPGQGLQFLFEYFSETQRNKGNFPGRFSGRQFSNSRSEMNVSTLELGDSALYLCASTQWGGAAEKLFFGSGTQLSVL.